The 11 T cell receptor beta chains below all came from one sample that was sequenced in a study of blood T cell repertoires in COVID-19. The data were produced by immunoSEQ multiplex PCR, yet TCRdb's version contains in-frame clones alone and is incomplete. The sample carries 110,000 to 150,000 clones, around 82% recorded once. Sequencing was carried out using PBMCs or T cells enriched from blood (not recorded which). The receptors originated from a man in his forties with acute COVID-19.

V gene TRBV6-6 combines with J gene TRBJ1-2; no firm D call. V shed 1 base and J shed 0 bases, with 12 bases lying between them. Germline V CDR1 and CDR2: MNHNY, SVGAGI (reference sequence). CDR3 length equals 16 residues. CDR3: CASSYYLESSNYGYTF. The CDR3 DNA sequence: TGTGCCAGCAGTTACTATCTGGAGTCCTCTAACTATGGCTACACCTTC.

The V and J genes are TRBV5-5 and TRBJ2-7; 7 bases match TRBD2. V lost 0 bases to trimming and J lost 3 bases; unmatched junction nucleotides: 9. This CDR3 contains 16 residues. The germline V gene has CDR1 SGHKS and CDR2 YYEKEE (reference sequence). CDR3 sequence reads: CASSLGGAGLSYEQYF. The CDR3 nucleotides are TGTGCCAGCAGCTTGGGAGGTGCGGGACTAAGCTACGAGCAGTACTTC.

This chain links TRBV10-2 with TRBJ1-4; D perhaps matches TRBD1 (6 bases). The CDR3 contains 13 residues. The V and J ends lost 6 bases and 7 bases respectively, with 12 bases between them. From germline, CDR1 is WSHSY and CDR2 SAAADI. Here the CDR3 DNA reads TGCGCCAGCAGGACAGGAAGAGGTGAAAAACTGTTTTTT. Translation gives CASRTGRGEKLFF.

The rearrangement joins TRBV29-1 to TRBJ2-1; TRBD2 matches at 14 bases. With V trimmed by 5 bases and J by 6 bases, 3 bases remained unmatched. The CDR3 runs to 14 residues. Per germline, CDR1 SQVTM and CDR2 ANQGSEA. The CDR3 is CSVHGTSGSNEQFF. The CDR3 nucleotides read TGCAGCGTTCATGGGACTAGCGGGAGCAATGAGCAGTTCTTC.

This clone occurred a few times. The CDR3 DNA follows: TGCGCCAGCAGCTTGGAATGGACAGATAATTCACCCCTCCACTTT. Translating gives CASSLEWTDNSPLHF. V is TRBV5-1 and J is TRBJ1-6; TRBD1 is a possible D gene (6 bases). The CDR3 runs 15 residues. CDR1 is SGHRS and CDR2 is YFSETQ in the germline V gene. The V end was cut by 0 bases, the J end by 5 bases, with 9 bases between.

The chain uses TRBV11-2 and TRBJ2-5; tentatively, D is TRBD1 (5 bases). CDR1 and CDR2 from the germline V gene are SGHAT and FQNNGV. V gave up 3 bases and J gave up 5 bases, with 16 bases separating them. The CDR3 runs 15 residues. The CDR3 here is CASSLSRGAEETQYF. The CDR3 coding sequence is TGTGCCAGCAGCTTGAGTAGGGGCGCTGAGGAGACCCAGTACTTC.

This clone was counted many times. The rearrangement uses TRBV7-8 and TRBJ2-7; TRBD1 matches 7 bases. In germline, CDR1 is SGHVS, CDR2 FQNEAQ. J gave up 0 bases and V 5 bases, and 4 bases lay outside the gene matches. There are 14 residues in the CDR3. CDR3 sequence (DNA): TGTGCCAGCAGCGCTCGGGACAGCTCCTACGAGCAGTACTTC. Protein product: CASSARDSSYEQYF.

The V gene is TRBV6-5, the J gene TRBJ2-7; 12 nucleotides align to TRBD1. CDR3 length equals 15 residues. The V and J ends lost 7 bases and 4 bases, in that order; junction bases with no gene match: 8. The germline CDR1 and CDR2 sequences are MNHEY and SVGAGI. The CDR3 region is CASIPGTGGLYEQYF. CDR3 bases: TGTGCCAGCATCCCCGGGACAGGGGGCTTATACGAGCAGTACTTC.

The V gene is TRBV19, the J gene TRBJ1-5; TRBD1 is a possible D gene (6 bases). The germline CDR1 and CDR2 sequences are LNHDA and SQIVND (reference sequence). V lost 7 bases and J lost 3, with 13 bases in between. The CDR3 runs to 14 residues. Here the CDR3 reads CASNNQGTNQPQHF. The CDR3 nucleotides read TGTGCCAGTAACAACCAGGGGACCAATCAGCCCCAGCATTTT.

This clone was counted a single time. CDR3 protein: CASSFLNEQFF. As DNA, the CDR3 is TGTGCCAGCAGTTTTCTAAATGAGCAGTTCTTC. V gene TRBV12-3 or TRBV12-4 combines with J gene TRBJ2-1; D is unclear. The CDR3 is 11 residues long. Trimming left V 3 bases short and J 7 bases short, with 4 bases between.

The chain joins TRBV2 to TRBJ1-5; D ambiguous. CDR3 length: 17 residues. Germline V CDR1 and CDR2: SNHLY, FYNNEI. V dropped 2 bases and J dropped 4 bases, with 18 bases sitting between them. This CDR3 is CASSELSYDSGNQPQHF. CDR3 DNA sequence: TGTGCCAGCAGTGAACTTTCGTACGATTCGGGGAATCAGCCCCAGCATTTT.